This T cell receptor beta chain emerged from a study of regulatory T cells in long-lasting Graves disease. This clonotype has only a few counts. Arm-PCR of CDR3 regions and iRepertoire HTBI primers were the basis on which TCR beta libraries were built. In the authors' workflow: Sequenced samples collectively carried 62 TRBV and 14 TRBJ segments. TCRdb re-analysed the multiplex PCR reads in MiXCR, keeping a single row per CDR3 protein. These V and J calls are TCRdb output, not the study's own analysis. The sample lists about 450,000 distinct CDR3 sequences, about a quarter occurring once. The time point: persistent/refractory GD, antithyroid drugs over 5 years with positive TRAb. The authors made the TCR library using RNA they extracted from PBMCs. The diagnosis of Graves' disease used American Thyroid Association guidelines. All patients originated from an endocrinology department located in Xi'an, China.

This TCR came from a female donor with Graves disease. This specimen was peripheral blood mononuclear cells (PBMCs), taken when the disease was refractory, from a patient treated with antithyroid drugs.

CDR3 loop: CASSLASRTNTGELFF. The CDR3 DNA reads as TGTGCCAGCAGCTTGGCTAGCCGGACGAACACCGGGGAGCTGTTTTTT. The chain links TRBV5-5 to TRBJ2-2; possibly TRBD2 for D (5 bases). Trimming stripped 0 bases from V and 0 bases from J, with 9 bases between. The CDR3 is 16 amino acids. Germline-derived CDR1 and CDR2 are SGHKS and YYEKEE (reference sequence).